These 2 T cell receptor beta chains originate from one sample sequenced in a study of a mutant IDH1 vaccine in newly diagnosed glioma. Time point indicated: week 11, during vaccination. Vaccination comprised doses that each held 300 ug of mutant IDH1 20-mer peptide, plus topical imiquimod. Their recognized antigens are unknown. Only in-frame clones appear in the TCRdb table, and some are missing; sequencing was by immunoSEQ multiplex PCR. The sample includes tens of thousands of clones, 84% of them seen just once. The sequences come from PBMCs, collected from a glioma patient whose treatment included an IDH1 peptide vaccine. Receptors originate from a man aged 35 to 55 with glioma.

The chain joins TRBV2 to TRBJ1-2; D unresolved. The germline V and J ends were trimmed by 2 bases and 5 bases, with 12 bases remaining between them. The CDR3 covers 14 residues. Germline V gene lookup returns CDR1 SNHLY and CDR2 FYNNEI. CDR3 in amino acids: CASSESGRNYGYTF. CDR3 sequence (DNA): TGTGCCAGCAGTGAATCGGGCAGAAATTATGGCTACACCTTC.

This sequence joins TRBV21-1 and TRBJ2-1; the table's D call TRBD2 went unverified against the DNA. TRBV21-1 is classified as a pseudogene. The length of the CDR3 is 15 residues. This CDR3 is CASEALAGPYNEQFF. In DNA, the CDR3 is TGTGCCAGTGAGGCACTAGCGGGACCATACAATGAGCAGTTCTTC.